The present T cell receptor (beta chain) was sequenced within a study of CD8+ T cells in alopecia areata. The authors extracted RNA and reverse transcribed it into cDNA as the sequencing template. Using immunoSEQ multiplex PCR, the repertoire was profiled, and TCRdb retains in-frame clones only, with some absent. This table holds 150,000 to 200,000 clones, roughly 58% found once. Germline-derived CDR1 and CDR2 are SGHRS and YFSETQ. J lost 2 bases, V lost 3 bases, and 1 base had no gene match. The CDR3 runs 13 residues. The treatment was: oral pan-JAK inhibitor, 5-10 mg twice daily. The source material was CD4+ T cells sorted from blood, sampled at approximately week 60, from a patient treated with tofacitinib. The chain has TRBV5-1 and TRBJ1-2, with 7 bases aligning to TRBD1. The sequence came from a human donor with alopecia areata. CDR3 coding DNA: TGCGCCAGCAGCTCGGGACAGAACTATGGCTACACCTTC. It is translated as CASSSGQNYGYTF. Supplemented by reference TRBV5-1 and TRBJ1-2, the full variable domain reads KAGVTQTPRYLIKTRGQQVTLSCSPISGHRSVSWYQQTPGQGLQFLFEYFSETQRNKGNFPGRFSGRQFSNSRSEMNVSTLELGDSALYLCASSSGQNYGYTFGSGTRLTVV.